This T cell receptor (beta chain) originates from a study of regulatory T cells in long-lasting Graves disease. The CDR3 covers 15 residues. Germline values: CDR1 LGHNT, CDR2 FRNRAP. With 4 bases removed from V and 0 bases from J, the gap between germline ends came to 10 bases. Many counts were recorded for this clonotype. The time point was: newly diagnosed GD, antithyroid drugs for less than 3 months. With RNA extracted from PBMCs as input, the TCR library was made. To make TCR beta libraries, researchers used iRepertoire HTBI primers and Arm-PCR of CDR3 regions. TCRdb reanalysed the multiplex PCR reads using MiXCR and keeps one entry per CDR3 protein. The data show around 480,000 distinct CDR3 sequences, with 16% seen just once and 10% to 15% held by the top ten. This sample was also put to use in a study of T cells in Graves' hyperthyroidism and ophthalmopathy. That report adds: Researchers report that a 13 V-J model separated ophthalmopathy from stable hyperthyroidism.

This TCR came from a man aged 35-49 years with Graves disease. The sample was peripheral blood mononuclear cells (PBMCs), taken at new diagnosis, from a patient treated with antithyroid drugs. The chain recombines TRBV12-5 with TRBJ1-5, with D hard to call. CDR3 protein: CASGYLVSSNQPQHF. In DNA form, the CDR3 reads TGTGCTAGTGGTTACCTCGTCAGTAGCAATCAGCCCCAGCATTTT.